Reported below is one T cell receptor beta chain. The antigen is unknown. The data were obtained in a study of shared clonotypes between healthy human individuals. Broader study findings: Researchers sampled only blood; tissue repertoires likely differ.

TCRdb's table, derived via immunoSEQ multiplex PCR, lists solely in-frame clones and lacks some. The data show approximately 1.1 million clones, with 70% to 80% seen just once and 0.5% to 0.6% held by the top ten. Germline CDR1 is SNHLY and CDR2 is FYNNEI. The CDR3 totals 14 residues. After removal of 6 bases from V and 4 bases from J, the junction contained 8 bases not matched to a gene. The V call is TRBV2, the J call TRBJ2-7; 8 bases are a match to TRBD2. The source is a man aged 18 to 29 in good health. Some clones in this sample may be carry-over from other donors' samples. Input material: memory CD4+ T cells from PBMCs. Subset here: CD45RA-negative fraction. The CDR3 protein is CASSLTSGFYEQYF. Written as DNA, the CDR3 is TGTGCCAGCAGCCTCACTAGCGGCTTTTACGAGCAGTACTTC. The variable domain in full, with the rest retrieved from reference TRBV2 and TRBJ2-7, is EPEVTQTPSHQVTQMGQEVILRCVPISNHLYFYWYRQILGQKVEFLVSFYNNEISEKSEIFDDQFSVERPDGSNFTLKIRSTKLEDSAMYFCASSLTSGFYEQYFGPGTRLTVT.